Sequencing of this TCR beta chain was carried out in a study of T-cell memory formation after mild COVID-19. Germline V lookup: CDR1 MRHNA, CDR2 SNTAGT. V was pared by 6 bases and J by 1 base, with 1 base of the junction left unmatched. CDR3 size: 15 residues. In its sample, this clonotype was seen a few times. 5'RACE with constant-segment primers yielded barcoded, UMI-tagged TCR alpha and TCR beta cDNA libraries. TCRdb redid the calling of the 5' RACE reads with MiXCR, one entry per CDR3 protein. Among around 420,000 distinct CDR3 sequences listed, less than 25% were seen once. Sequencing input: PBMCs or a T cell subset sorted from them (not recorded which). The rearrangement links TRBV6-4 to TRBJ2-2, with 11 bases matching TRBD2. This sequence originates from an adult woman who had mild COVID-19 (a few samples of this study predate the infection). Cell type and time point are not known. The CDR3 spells CASRGLAGNTGELFF. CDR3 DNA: TGTGCCAGCAGAGGACTAGCGGGGAACACCGGGGAGCTGTTTTTT.